This T cell receptor beta chain was observed in a study of T cells in Graves' hyperthyroidism and ophthalmopathy. The investigators amplified TCR beta CDR3 regions from RNA transcripts. The TCR CDR3 first-round RT-PCR relied on the HTBI primer set. One entry per CDR3 protein, called by TCRdb with MiXCR from the multiplex PCR reads. The repertoire holds 600,000 or so distinct CDR3 sequences, with more than 13% as singletons. Germline trimming cut 1 base from V and 4 bases from J; bases unmatched to any gene: 15. The germline V gene encodes CDR1 MNHEY and CDR2 SMNVEV (reference sequence). The CDR3 has 19 residues. Findings and caveats of the study: Ophthalmopathy was told apart from stable hyperthyroidism by a 13 V-J model. Clonotypes that were expanded in thyroid above 0.001 mostly appeared in blood too.

Uncontrolled infection, other autoimmune disease, pregnancy or lactation led to exclusion. PBMCs were sourced from more than 9 ml fresh peripheral blood. Details on this clonotype: Its antigen is still unknown. This could be a read error, since a much larger clone is one nucleotide away.

This clonotype was obtained from a woman aged 18-29 years with Graves' ophthalmopathy. The sequenced sample was blood. This chain links TRBV27 with TRBJ2-5, with 10 bases lining up with TRBD2. The CDR3 spells CASSLYALAGEGAGETQYF. The DNA of the CDR3 is TGTGCCAGCAGTTTATACGCGCTAGCGGGAGAAGGAGCGGGAGAGACCCAGTACTTC.